Sequencing of this TCR beta chain was carried out in a study of T cell responses to AZD1222 COVID-19 vaccine. It was second doses at about 4 or about 12 weeks that were pooled. Study-level results: Researchers took repertoire samples only after the peak T cell response had come. Spike-specific TCRs gained breadth and depth after people received two AZD1222 doses.

Losses at the gene ends were 1 base for V and 4 bases for J; bases not matched to a gene: 5. Per germline, CDR1 SEHNR and CDR2 FQNEAQ (reference sequence). The CDR3 covers 17 residues. Concerning this clone: No antigen is known for it.

Data came from immunoSEQ multiplex PCR; TCRdb stores just in-frame clones and leaves some out. This sample carries more than 75,000 clones, less than 95% of them seen once, and the ten largest clones take around 8%. This clonotype originated in an adult who received the AZD1222 COVID-19 vaccine. The genes are TRBV7-9 and TRBJ2-2; TRBD2 matches at 11 bases. Sequenced here: peripheral blood, sampled 28 days after the second AZD1222 dose. The CDR3 DNA is TGTGCCAGCAGCTTAGGGCTAGCGGGAGGAGGCACCGGGGAGCTGTTTTTT. Protein product: CASSLGLAGGGTGELFF.